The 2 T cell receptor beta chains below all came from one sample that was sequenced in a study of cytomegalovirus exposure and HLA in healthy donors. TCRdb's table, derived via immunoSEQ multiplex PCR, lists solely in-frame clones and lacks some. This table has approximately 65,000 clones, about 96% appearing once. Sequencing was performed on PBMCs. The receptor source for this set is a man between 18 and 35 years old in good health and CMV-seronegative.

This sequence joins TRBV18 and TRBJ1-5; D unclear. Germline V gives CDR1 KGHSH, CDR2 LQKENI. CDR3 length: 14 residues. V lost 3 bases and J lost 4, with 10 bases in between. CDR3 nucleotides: TGTGCCAGCTCACCTGGTCGGGGTAATCAGCCCCAGCATTTT. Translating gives CASSPGRGNQPQHF.

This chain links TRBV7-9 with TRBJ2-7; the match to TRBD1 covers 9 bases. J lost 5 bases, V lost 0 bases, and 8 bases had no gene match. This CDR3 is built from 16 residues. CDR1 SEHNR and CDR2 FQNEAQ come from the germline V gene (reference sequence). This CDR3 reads CASSLAGQGIINEQYF. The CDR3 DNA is TGTGCCAGCAGCTTAGCAGGACAGGGGATAATTAACGAGCAGTACTTC.